The 10 T cell receptor beta chains presented below share a single source sample, sequenced in a study of OX40 agonist ivuxolimab in advanced cancers. The repertoire was sequenced with immunoSEQ multiplex PCR; TCRdb's copy has only in-frame clones and lacks some. There are roughly 92,000 clones in the sample; roughly four fifths occur only once, and roughly 5% lies in the top ten. The material was CD4+ or CD8+ T cells sorted from blood, obtained in a trial of the OX40 agonist ivuxolimab. Source of these receptors: an adult with an advanced solid tumor such as melanoma, head and neck, liver or kidney cancer.

V gene TRBV6-1 combines with J gene TRBJ2-1; 9 positions match TRBD2. This CDR3 has 16 residues. Trimming cost V 4 bases and J 0 bases; bases outside gene matches: 4. Per germline, CDR1 MNHNS and CDR2 SASEGT. The CDR3 DNA follows: TGTGCCAGCAGTGGGCGGGGGGGGAGCTCCTACAATGAGCAGTTCTTC. Protein: CASSGRGGSSYNEQFF.

The chain has TRBV6-5 and TRBJ2-2; TRBD1 is a possible D gene (5 bases). V was clipped by 6 bases and J by 4 bases, with 15 bases between them. The CDR3 covers 15 residues. Germline V CDR1 and CDR2: MNHEY, SVGAGI. CDR3 sequence reads: CASRPLPTATGELFF. CDR3 nucleotide sequence: TGTGCCAGCAGACCCCTCCCGACAGCCACCGGGGAGCTGTTTTTT.

This chain joins TRBV19 and TRBJ2-7; D is undetermined. V dropped 3 bases and J dropped 2 bases, with 8 bases sitting between them. This CDR3 has 13 amino acids. Germline V gene sequence: CDR1 LNHDA, CDR2 SQIVND (reference sequence). The chain's CDR3 is CASSMVATYEQYF. Here the CDR3 DNA reads TGTGCCAGTAGTATGGTTGCTACCTACGAGCAGTACTTC.

V gene TRBV11-2 combines with J gene TRBJ2-7; possibly TRBD1 or TRBD2 for D (5 bases each). Trimming pared 1 base from V and 4 bases from J, leaving 17 bases between. Germline CDR1 is SGHAT and CDR2 is FQNNGV. This CDR3 contains 16 residues. The CDR3 loop is CASSLGPGPGGYEQYF. The CDR3 DNA reads TGTGCCAGCAGCTTAGGACCGGGACCGGGCGGATACGAGCAGTACTTC. Filled out from reference TRBV11-2 and TRBJ2-7, the complete variable domain reads EAGVAQSPRYKIIEKRQSVAFWCNPISGHATLYWYQQILGQGPKLLIQFQNNGVVDDSQLPKDRFSAERLKGVDSTLKIQPAKLEDSAVYLCASSLGPGPGGYEQYFGPGTRLTVT.

This clone was counted a single time. In DNA form, the CDR3 reads TGCGCCAGCAGCCAAGAGGTCACAGCGGGAGGGTCCTACGAGCAGTACTTC. It translates to CASSQEVTAGGSYEQYF. V gene TRBV4-1 combines with J gene TRBJ2-7; TRBD2 matches at 10 bases. The CDR3 contains 17 residues. Germline CDR1 is MGHRA and CDR2 is YSYEKL. The trim removed 0 bases at V and 1 base at J, leaving 6 bases unmatched.

The genes are TRBV5-1 and TRBJ1-3; no definite D call. The CDR3 has 14 amino acids. The V end was cut by 4 bases, the J end by 0 bases, with 8 bases between. The germline V gene has CDR1 SGHRS and CDR2 YFSETQ. CDR3 amino acids: CASSAGISGNTIYF. The CDR3 DNA follows: TGCGCCAGCAGCGCGGGGATCTCTGGAAACACCATATATTTT.

The chain recombines TRBV18 with TRBJ2-1; a weak D match, TRBD2 (5 bases). The CDR3 covers 16 residues. V was pared by 0 bases and J by 6 bases, with 15 bases between. From germline, CDR1 is KGHSH and CDR2 LQKENI. DNA of the CDR3: TGTGCCAGCTCACCACCCGGTTCGGGGAATATCAATGAGCAGTTCTTC. This codes for CASSPPGSGNINEQFF.

This chain connects TRBV6-6 to TRBJ2-2; 7 bases fit TRBD2. The germline V gene encodes CDR1 MNHNY and CDR2 SVGAGI (reference sequence). The CDR3 extends over 13 amino acids. The V segment lost 7 bases and the J segment 7 bases; nucleotides outside the gene matches: 6. In DNA form, the CDR3 reads TGTGCCAGCACCCACCGGGGGGACGGGGAGCTGTTTTTT. Translation: CASTHRGDGELFF.

The gene calls are TRBV5-4 and TRBJ2-6; a weak D match, TRBD1 (6 bases). V gave up 5 bases and J gave up 3 bases, with 12 bases separating them. The CDR3 covers 15 residues. Germline CDR1 reads SGHNT; CDR2 reads YYREEE (reference sequence). Here the CDR3 reads CASSLQGYGANVLTF. As DNA, the CDR3 is TGTGCCAGCAGTTTACAGGGTTATGGGGCCAACGTCCTGACTTTC.

The J gene is TRBJ1-1, the V gene TRBV10-1, with a possible D match to TRBD1 (6 bases). CDR1 is WNHNN, CDR2 SYGVQD, per germline (reference sequence). The V gene lost 5 bases and the J gene lost 5 bases, with 15 bases spanning the gap. The CDR3 runs to 14 residues. CDR3 in amino acids: CASSTGTGITEAFF. DNA for the CDR3: TGCGCCAGCAGTACAGGGACCGGGATTACTGAAGCTTTCTTT.